These 15 T cell receptor beta chains share one sample of origin, sequenced in a study of cytomegalovirus exposure and HLA in healthy donors. The PCR made use of 60 Vbeta and 13 Jbeta primers. Clones were read by immunoSEQ multiplex PCR, and TCRdb kept only the in-frame ones, dropping some. The sample records more than 95,000 clones, around 79% being singletons. Sequenced input: PBMCs. Every receptor here comes from a man aged 50-59 years in good health and CMV-seropositive.

The J gene is TRBJ2-1, the V gene TRBV7-3; 11 bases are shared with TRBD2. The CDR3 is made up of 15 amino acids. From germline, CDR1 is SGHTA and CDR2 FQGTGA. V was pared by 4 bases and J by 6 bases, with 5 bases of the junction left unmatched. CDR3 nucleotide sequence: TGTGCCAGCAGCTCTCGACTAGCGGGAATCAATGAGCAGTTCTTC. Its protein product is CASSSRLAGINEQFF.

This clone was seen just once. This chain joins TRBV28 and TRBJ1-4, with D possibly TRBD1 on 5 matching bases. V was pared by 2 bases and J by 6 bases, with 10 bases between. The V gene's germline CDR1 is MDHEN and CDR2 SYDVKM. The CDR3 consists of 14 residues. CDR3: CASSLRGIDEKLFF. CDR3 nucleotide sequence: TGTGCCAGCAGTTTACGGGGGATCGATGAAAAACTGTTTTTT.

Worth noting for this clone: An end of the junction differs from the germline gene, which may be a read error. The chain has TRBV25-1 and TRBJ2-1, with D uncertain. This CDR3 comprises 11 residues. The germline V gene encodes CDR1 MGHDK and CDR2 SYGVNS. Here the CDR3 reads CASSQYNEQFF. CDR3 DNA sequence: TGTGCCAGCAGTCAATACAATGAGCAGTTCTTC. The whole variable domain, remainder taken from reference TRBV25-1 and TRBJ2-1, is EADIYQTPRYLVIGTGKKITLECSQTMGHDKMYWYQQDPGMELHLIHYSYGVNSTEKGDLSSESTVSRIRTEHFPLTLESARPSHTSQYLCASSQYNEQFFGPGTRLTVL.

The chain employs TRBV5-4 and TRBJ2-1; TRBD2 aligns across 7 bases. From germline, CDR1 is SGHNT and CDR2 YYREEE (reference sequence). CDR3 length: 17 residues. V shed 3 bases and J 2 bases; nucleotides not matched to a gene: 11. The CDR3 region is CASSSGSGLEAYNEQFF. For the CDR3, the DNA is TGTGCCAGCAGCTCTGGCTCCGGACTAGAGGCCTACAATGAGCAGTTCTTC.

This clone was seen only once. The gene calls are TRBV9 and TRBJ1-1; D uncertain. Looked up from germline, CDR1 is SGDLS and CDR2 is YYNGEE. The CDR3 loop spans 13 amino acids. Between the trimmed V and J ends, which lost 5 bases and 1 base, there was a span of 9 bases. DNA of the CDR3: TGTGCCAGCAGTGCGAGCCAGAACACTGAAGCTTTCTTT. Encoded protein: CASSASQNTEAFF.

The J gene is TRBJ2-3, the V gene TRBV19, with 7 nucleotides matching TRBD2. The CDR3 sequence is 15 residues long. V dropped 7 bases and J dropped 2; count of bases not matched to a gene: 9. CDR1 and CDR2 from the germline V gene are LNHDA and SQIVND (reference sequence). The CDR3 here is CASKGPLAFTDTQYF. The CDR3 DNA follows: TGTGCCAGTAAAGGACCACTAGCGTTCACAGATACGCAGTATTTT. Full variable domain (outside the CDR3, taken from reference TRBV19 and TRBJ2-3): DGGITQSPKYLFRKEGQNVTLSCEQNLNHDAMYWYRQDPGQGLRLIYYSQIVNDFQKGDIAEGYSVSREKKESFPLTVTSAQKNPTAFYLCASKGPLAFTDTQYFGPGTRLTVL.

The DNA for the CDR3 is TGTGCCAGTAGTATAGAGTCCAGGGGAGTCTACGAGCAGTACTTC. Translating gives CASSIESRGVYEQYF. The rearrangement uses TRBV19 and TRBJ2-7; D is possibly TRBD1 (6 bases). Germline CDR1 reads LNHDA; CDR2 reads SQIVND (reference sequence). The V end was cut by 0 bases, the J end by 3 bases, with 12 bases between. The CDR3 runs 15 residues.

V gene TRBV11-2 combines with J gene TRBJ2-2; D not certain. This CDR3 contains 13 residues. V shed 2 bases and J shed 6 bases, with 7 bases lying between them. Per the germline V gene, CDR1 is SGHAT and CDR2 is FQNNGV. CDR3 bases: TGTGCCAGCAGCTTATACTCTCCCGGGGAGCTGTTTTTT. This translates into CASSLYSPGELFF.

This chain connects TRBV7-3 to TRBJ2-1, with TRBD2 matching 8 bases. The germline gives CDR1 SGHTA, CDR2 FQGTGA. Trimming removed 5 bases from V and 5 bases from J; junction bases left unmatched: 8. The length of the CDR3 is 15 residues. This CDR3 is CASSRASGLNNEQFF. The DNA of the CDR3 is TGTGCCAGCAGCCGAGCTAGCGGGCTTAACAATGAGCAGTTCTTC.

There are a few counts of this clone. This sequence joins TRBV6-5 and TRBJ1-2; possible D gene TRBD1, 6 bases. Deletions cut 5 bases from V and 4 bases from J, with 17 bases between. The germline CDR1 and CDR2 sequences are MNHEY and SVGAGI. The CDR3 length is 15 residues. The CDR3 DNA sequence: TGTGCCAGCAGTCCTTCACAGGGTATTTCCTATGGCTACACCTTC. Translation: CASSPSQGISYGYTF.

In DNA, the CDR3 is TGCGCCAGCAGCTTAGGCGCCCGGGGTAATGAAAAACTGTTTTTT. It encodes CASSLGARGNEKLFF. The V gene is TRBV5-1, the J gene TRBJ1-4, with D uncertain. The germline V gene encodes CDR1 SGHRS and CDR2 YFSETQ. The V end was cut by 2 bases, the J end by 4 bases, with 12 bases between. The CDR3 runs 15 residues. Looking up the rest from reference TRBV5-1 and TRBJ1-4 gives the full variable domain: KAGVTQTPRYLIKTRGQQVTLSCSPISGHRSVSWYQQTPGQGLQFLFEYFSETQRNKGNFPGRFSGRQFSNSRSEMNVSTLELGDSALYLCASSLGARGNEKLFFGSGTQLSVL.

The V call is TRBV28, the J call TRBJ2-1, with 12 nucleotides matching TRBD2. Germline V gives CDR1 MDHEN, CDR2 SYDVKM. CDR3 length: 20 amino acids. The junction had 13 bases not matched to a gene; V was cut back by 4 bases and J by 0 bases. In DNA form, the CDR3 reads TGTGCCAGCAGTTCCCCAATAATGGGACTAGCGGGCAGCTCCTACAATGAGCAGTTCTTC. The encoded protein is CASSSPIMGLAGSSYNEQFF. The full variable domain, its missing parts supplied by reference TRBV28 and TRBJ2-1, is DVKVTQSSRYLVKRTGEKVFLECVQDMDHENMFWYRQDPGLGLRLIYFSYDVKMKEKGDIPEGYSVSREKKERFSLILESASTNQTSMYLCASSSPIMGLAGSSYNEQFFGPGTRLTVL.

The chain is built from TRBV28 and TRBJ1-1; TRBD1 aligns across 8 bases. The germline gives CDR1 MDHEN, CDR2 SYDVKM. Trimming removed 5 bases from V and 5 bases from J; junction bases left unmatched: 7. CDR3 size: 14 residues. CDR3 DNA: TGTGCCAGCAGTGCCCCAGGGGGCCGGACTGAAGCTTTCTTT. As protein: CASSAPGGRTEAFF.

V usage is TRBV19 and J usage is TRBJ2-5; TRBD2 agrees at 8 bases. V lost 5 bases to trimming and J lost 6 bases; unmatched junction nucleotides: 5. The CDR3 totals 13 residues. Germline V gene lookup returns CDR1 LNHDA and CDR2 SQIVND (reference sequence). In nucleotides, the CDR3 is TGTGCCAGTAGTCCCGGACTAGCCCAGACCCAGTACTTC. It is translated as CASSPGLAQTQYF.

The chain recombines TRBV7-8 with TRBJ1-5; TRBD1 might be the D (6 bases). Germline V lookup: CDR1 SGHVS, CDR2 FQNEAQ. This CDR3 is built from 16 residues. Trimming shortened V by 6 bases and J by 0 bases, and 15 bases separated the two germline ends. This CDR3 reads CASSHYRASSNQPQHF. CDR3 sequence (DNA): TGTGCCAGCAGTCACTACAGGGCCTCTAGCAATCAGCCCCAGCATTTT. Combining the CDR3 with reference TRBV7-8 and TRBJ1-5 gives the whole variable domain GAGVSQSPRYKVAKRGQDVALRCDPISGHVSLFWYQQALGQGPEFLTYFQNEAQLDKSGLPSDRFFAERPEGSVSTLKIQRTQQEDSAVYLCASSHYRASSNQPQHFGDGTRLSIL.